This T cell receptor (beta chain) was retrieved from a study of cytomegalovirus exposure and HLA in healthy donors. The CDR3 loop spans 14 amino acids. Germline V gene sequence: CDR1 LGHNA, CDR2 YNFKEQ. V was shortened by 0 bases and J by 0 bases, with 3 bases between the two germline ends. Regarding the study as a whole: Most TCR sequences were uncommon, yet certain public TCRs appeared in many donors. A classifier reportedly called cytomegalovirus status with high sensitivity and specificity. Altogether, some 160 TCR beta chains were recorded as cytomegalovirus-associated.

It was the approximately 110-subject validation cohort, separate from the approximately 620-subject first cohort, to which the donors belonged. With respect to this clone: Antigen: not known.

The assay was immunoSEQ multiplex PCR, and TCRdb's table has in-frame clones only and misses some. The table shows about 200,000 clones, with roughly 85% occurring only once. The receptor comes from a woman aged 18-29 years in good health and CMV-seronegative. The chain couples TRBV4-2 to TRBJ1-3; D remains ambiguous. Sequenced sample: PBMCs. This chain's CDR3 is CASSQEFSGNTIYF. For the CDR3, the DNA is TGTGCCAGCAGCCAAGAATTCTCTGGAAACACCATATATTTT.